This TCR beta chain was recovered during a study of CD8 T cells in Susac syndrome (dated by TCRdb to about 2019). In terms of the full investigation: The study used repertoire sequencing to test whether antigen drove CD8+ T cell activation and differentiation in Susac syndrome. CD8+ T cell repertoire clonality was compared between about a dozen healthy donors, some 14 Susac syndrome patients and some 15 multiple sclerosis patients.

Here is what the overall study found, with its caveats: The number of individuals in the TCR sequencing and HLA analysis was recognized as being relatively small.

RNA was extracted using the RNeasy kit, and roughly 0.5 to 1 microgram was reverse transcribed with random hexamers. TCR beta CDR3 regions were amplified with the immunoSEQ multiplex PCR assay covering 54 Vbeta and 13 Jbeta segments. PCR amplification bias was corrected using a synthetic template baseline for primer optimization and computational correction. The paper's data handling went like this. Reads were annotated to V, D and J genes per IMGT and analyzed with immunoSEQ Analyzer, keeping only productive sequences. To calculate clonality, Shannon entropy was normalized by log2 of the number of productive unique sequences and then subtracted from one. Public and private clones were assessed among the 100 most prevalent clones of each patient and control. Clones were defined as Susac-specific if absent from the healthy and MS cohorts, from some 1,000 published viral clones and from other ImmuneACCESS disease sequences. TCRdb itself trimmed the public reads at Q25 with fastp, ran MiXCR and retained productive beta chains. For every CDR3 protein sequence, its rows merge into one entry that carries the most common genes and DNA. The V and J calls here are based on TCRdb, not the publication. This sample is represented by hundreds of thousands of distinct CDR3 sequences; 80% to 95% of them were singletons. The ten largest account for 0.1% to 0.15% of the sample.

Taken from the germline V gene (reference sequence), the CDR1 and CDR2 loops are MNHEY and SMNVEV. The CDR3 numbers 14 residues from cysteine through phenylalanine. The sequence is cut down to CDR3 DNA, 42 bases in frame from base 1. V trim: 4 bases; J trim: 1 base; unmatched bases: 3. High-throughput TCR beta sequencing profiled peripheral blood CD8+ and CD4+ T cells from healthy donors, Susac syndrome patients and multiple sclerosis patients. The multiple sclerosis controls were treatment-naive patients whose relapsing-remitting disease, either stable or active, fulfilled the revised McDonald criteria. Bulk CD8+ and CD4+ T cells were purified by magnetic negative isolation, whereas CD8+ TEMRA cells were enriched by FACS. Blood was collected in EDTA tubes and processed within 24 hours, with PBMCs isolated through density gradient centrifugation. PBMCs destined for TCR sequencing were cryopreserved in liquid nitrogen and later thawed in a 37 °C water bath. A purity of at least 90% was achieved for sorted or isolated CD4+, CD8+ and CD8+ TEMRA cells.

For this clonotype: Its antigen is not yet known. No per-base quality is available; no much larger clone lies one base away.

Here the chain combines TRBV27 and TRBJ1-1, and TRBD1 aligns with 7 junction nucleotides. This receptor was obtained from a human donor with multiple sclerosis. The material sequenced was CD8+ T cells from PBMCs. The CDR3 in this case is CASSWGQPNTEAFF. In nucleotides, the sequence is TGTGCCAGCAGTTGGGGACAGCCGAACACTGAAGCTTTCTTT.